The 26 T cell receptor beta chains in this list originate from one sample, sequenced in a study of T-cell reconstitution after alpha-beta-depleted transplantation in children. The library targeted TCRbeta and was prepared with unique molecular identifiers. MiXCR, applied by TCRdb to the PCR reads, yields one record per CDR3 protein. The table shows hundreds of thousands of distinct CDR3 sequences, with approximately 16% occurring only once. The sample consisted of PBMCs from the stem cell graft donor, taken from the stem cell graft. Receptors were obtained from a human donor who donated a stem cell graft to a child with acute myeloid leukemia.

This clonotype was found a few times. The chain employs TRBV11-2 and TRBJ2-5; 10 nucleotides line up with TRBD1. V trimming: 5 bases; J trimming: 4 bases; junction bases outside the gene matches: 7. CDR3 length equals 15 residues. CDR1 is SGHAT, CDR2 FQNNGV, per germline. The DNA for the CDR3 is TGTGCCAGCAGCCGAATAGACAGGGGGCGAGAGACCCAGTACTTC. Protein product: CASSRIDRGRETQYF.

This clonotype was observed a handful of times. The chain combines TRBV5-5 with TRBJ1-1; D is undetermined. Trimming cost V 2 bases and J 7 bases, with 6 bases left between them. CDR1 and CDR2 (germline): SGHKS, YYEKEE (reference sequence). This CDR3 comprises 11 residues. The DNA of the CDR3 is TGTGCCAGCAGCTTTACAGATGAAGCTTTCTTT. This translates into CASSFTDEAFF.

J is TRBJ1-2 and V is TRBV7-2; D not certain. The CDR3 loop spans 15 amino acids. Trimming removed 1 base at V and 2 bases at J, with 11 bases between. Per the germline V gene, CDR1 is SGHTA and CDR2 is FQGNSA. The CDR3 DNA reads TGTGCCAGCAGCTTAGGAAGATCACAGAACTATGGCTACACCTTC. Translated: CASSLGRSQNYGYTF.

This clonotype occurred a few times. The V call is TRBV28, the J call TRBJ2-7; D possibly uses TRBD1 or TRBD2 (6 bases each). Germline CDR1 and CDR2: MDHEN and SYDVKM. This CDR3 has 13 amino acids. The V and J ends lost 10 bases and 1 base respectively, with 14 bases between them. This CDR3 reads CATRKGGSYEQYV. In DNA, the CDR3 is TGTGCCACCAGGAAAGGGGGGTCCTACGAGCAGTACGTC.

This clonotype came up a few times. The chain links TRBV20-1 to TRBJ2-3, with TRBD2 matching over 12 bases. Looked up from germline, CDR1 is DFQATT and CDR2 is SNEGSKA (reference sequence). The CDR3 has 16 residues. The V and J ends lost 0 bases and 2 bases, in that order; junction bases with no gene match: 3. Here the CDR3 DNA reads TGCAGTGCTAGAGATCGACTAGCGGGGGTCACAGATACGCAGTATTTT. Its translation: CSARDRLAGVTDTQYF.

The chain uses TRBV9 and TRBJ1-6; D might be TRBD1 (6 bases). The CDR3 has 16 residues. Trimming pared 3 bases from V and 2 bases from J, leaving 12 bases between. CDR1 and CDR2 (germline): SGDLS, YYNGEE. Here the CDR3 DNA reads TGTGCCAGCAGCGAAACCACAGGGCCCTATAATTCACCCCTCCACTTT. It specifies CASSETTGPYNSPLHF. The variable domain in full, with the rest retrieved from reference TRBV9 and TRBJ1-6, is DSGVTQTPKHLITATGQRVTLRCSPRSGDLSVYWYQQSLDQGLQFLIQYYNGEERAKGNILERFSAQQFPDLHSELNLSSLELGDSALYFCASSETTGPYNSPLHFGNGTRLTVT.

In its sample, this clonotype was seen many times. This chain links TRBV29-1 with TRBJ1-1, with D hard to call. V dropped 7 bases and J dropped 10 bases, with 19 bases sitting between them. The CDR3 totals 12 residues. CDR1 SQVTM and CDR2 ANQGSEA come from the germline V gene. The CDR3 nucleotides are TGCAGCGCCTATGGGCTCCAGGAATCAGCTTTCTTT. Its protein is CSAYGLQESAFF.

This clonotype has a count of ten or more. The chain recombines TRBV29-1 with TRBJ2-3, with TRBD1 matching over 8 bases. CDR1 and CDR2 (germline): SQVTM, ANQGSEA. J was trimmed by 6 bases and V by 0 bases; bases with no gene match: 14. The CDR3 is made up of 17 amino acids. As DNA, the CDR3 is TGCAGCGTTGAAGATCCCGGGGACAGGAGGGCGTCCGATACGCAGTATTTT. Its translation is CSVEDPGDRRASDTQYF.

This clonotype was counted ten times or more. The chain carries TRBV20-1 and TRBJ2-7; the D gene is possibly TRBD1 (5 bases). Looked up from germline, CDR1 is DFQATT and CDR2 is SNEGSKA (reference sequence). The CDR3 is made up of 13 amino acids. CDR3 coding DNA: TGCAGCCTCCCGGCTAGGGGCATCTACGAGCAGTACGTC. Translated: CSLPARGIYEQYV.

The chain carries TRBV28 and TRBJ2-1, with D perhaps matching TRBD2 (5 bases). There are 14 residues in the CDR3. Per germline, CDR1 MDHEN and CDR2 SYDVKM. V was pared by 5 bases and J by 5 bases, with 13 bases between. As DNA, the CDR3 is TGTGCCAGCAGTACCCCCACGAGGGACAATGAGCAGTTCTTC. Residues: CASSTPTRDNEQFF. The full variable domain, rest sourced from reference TRBV28 and TRBJ2-1, is DVKVTQSSRYLVKRTGEKVFLECVQDMDHENMFWYRQDPGLGLRLIYFSYDVKMKEKGDIPEGYSVSREKKERFSLILESASTNQTSMYLCASSTPTRDNEQFFGPGTRLTVL.

The chain joins TRBV4-3 to TRBJ1-3, with D hard to call. CDR1 and CDR2 (germline): LGHNA, YSLEER. V gave up 1 base and J gave up 0 bases, with 10 bases separating them. CDR3 length: 16 residues. CDR3 amino acids: CASSQGTSASGNTIYF. CDR3 in DNA: TGCGCCAGCAGCCAAGGGACCTCCGCCTCTGGAAACACCATATATTTT.

This clonotype was counted a few times. This chain uses TRBV2 with TRBJ1-6, with D perhaps TRBD1 (5 bases). There are 14 residues in the CDR3. CDR1 and CDR2 from the germline V gene are SNHLY and FYNNEI. The V and J ends lost 3 bases and 7 bases respectively, with 10 bases between them. This CDR3 is CASSEGQWNSPLHF. The CDR3 DNA sequence: TGTGCCAGCAGTGAGGGGCAGTGGAATTCACCCCTCCACTTT.

This clonotype has at least ten counts. The CDR3 spells CASSQVGPSTVTDTQYF. Written as DNA, the CDR3 is TGCGCCAGCAGCCAAGTGGGGCCCTCAACTGTCACAGATACGCAGTATTTT. The rearrangement joins TRBV4-3 to TRBJ2-3; tentatively, D is TRBD1 (5 bases). CDR1 LGHNA and CDR2 YSLEER come from the germline V gene. Between the trimmed V and J ends, which lost 1 base and 2 bases, there was a span of 16 bases. The CDR3 is made up of 17 amino acids.

V is TRBV7-9 and J is TRBJ2-5, with a weak D call TRBD1 (6 bases). From germline, CDR1 is SEHNR and CDR2 FQNEAQ (reference sequence). The CDR3 has 14 residues. The germline V and J ends were trimmed by 4 bases and 1 base, with 10 bases remaining between them. CDR3 in DNA: TGTGCCAGCAGCTCCTGGGACACCCAAGAGACCCAGTACTTC. This encodes CASSSWDTQETQYF. Variable domain in full (rest from reference TRBV7-9 and TRBJ2-5): DTGVSQNPRHKITKRGQNVTFRCDPISEHNRLYWYRQTLGQGPEFLTYFQNEAQLEKSRLLSDRFSAERPKGSFSTLEIQRTEQGDSAMYLCASSSWDTQETQYFGPGTRLLVL.

Many counts were recorded for this clonotype. The J gene is TRBJ1-1, the V gene TRBV29-1; D remains unclear. Trimming shortened V by 5 bases and J by 1 base, and 11 bases separated the two germline ends. CDR1 SQVTM and CDR2 ANQGSEA come from the germline V gene. The CDR3 consists of 13 residues. The CDR3 spells CSVCTSWNTEAFF. The CDR3 nucleotides read TGCAGCGTTTGTACCTCCTGGAACACTGAAGCTTTCTTT.

V is TRBV7-2 and J is TRBJ2-2; D unclear. This CDR3 comprises 17 residues. The germline CDR1 and CDR2 sequences are SGHTA and FQGNSA. V dropped 1 base and J dropped 5 bases, with 17 bases sitting between them. The CDR3 bases are TGTGCCAGCAGCTTAGGCACAGAAAATCCTCCTACCGGGGAGCTGTTTTTT. This encodes CASSLGTENPPTGELFF.

This chain joins TRBV28 and TRBJ1-6; 8 bases are a match to TRBD1. Germline CDR1 reads MDHEN; CDR2 reads SYDVKM. The ends lost 7 bases at V and 6 bases at J; junction bases unmatched: 8. The CDR3 runs 15 residues. This chain's CDR3 is CASIYRGISNSPLHF. The CDR3 bases are TGTGCCAGCATATACAGGGGGATCTCTAATTCACCCCTCCACTTT.

In this sample, this clonotype turned up a few times. This chain uses TRBV7-2 with TRBJ2-5, with D unresolved. V lost 2 bases to trimming and J lost 5 bases, with 15 bases between them. The CDR3 totals 15 residues. Germline V gives CDR1 SGHTA, CDR2 FQGNSA. The CDR3 here is CASSLYRSSRETQYF. DNA for the CDR3: TGTGCCAGCAGCTTATATCGGAGTAGCCGTGAGACCCAGTACTTC.

This clonotype was found a few times. CDR3 amino acids: CASRGSEGTQYF. The CDR3 DNA follows: TGTGCCAGCAGAGGGAGTGAGGGGACCCAGTACTTC. The chain combines TRBV6-6 with TRBJ2-5; possible D gene TRBD2, 5 bases. The CDR3 contains 12 residues. Trimming shortened V by 6 bases and J by 7 bases, and 12 bases separated the two germline ends. Per germline, CDR1 MNHNY and CDR2 SVGAGI (reference sequence).

This clonotype was seen more than once but under ten times. The chain is built from TRBV13 and TRBJ1-2; D perhaps matches TRBD1 (5 bases). Germline V CDR1 and CDR2: PRHDT, FYEKMQ (reference sequence). This CDR3 is built from 14 residues. V shed 4 bases and J shed 4 bases, with 13 bases lying between them. The CDR3 sequence: CASSSWQDIYGYTF. CDR3 in DNA: TGTGCCAGCAGCTCGTGGCAGGACATCTATGGCTACACCTTC. Full variable domain (remainder filled in from reference TRBV13 and TRBJ1-2): AAGVIQSPRHLIKEKRETATLKCYPIPRHDTVYWYQQGPGQDPQFLISFYEKMQSDKGSIPDRFSAQQFSDYHSELNMSSLELGDSALYFCASSSWQDIYGYTFGSGTRLTVV.

This clonotype was counted many times. The chain joins TRBV7-9 to TRBJ1-5; unclear D gene. Germline V gives CDR1 SEHNR, CDR2 FQNEAQ (reference sequence). Trimming shortened V by 6 bases and J by 6 bases, and 9 bases separated the two germline ends. The CDR3 is 12 residues long. CDR3 protein: CASSSGVQPQHF. CDR3 DNA: TGTGCCAGCAGTTCGGGAGTTCAGCCCCAGCATTTT.

This clonotype was picked up many times. The genes are TRBV12-3 or TRBV12-4 and TRBJ2-7, with D possibly being TRBD1 (6 bases). CDR3 length: 12 amino acids. With 5 bases removed from V and 5 bases from J, the gap between germline ends came to 10 bases. CDR3 sequence: CASSNRVHEQYF. The CDR3 coding sequence is TGTGCCAGCAGTAACAGGGTACACGAGCAGTACTTC.

A word on this clonotype: Because the CDR3 is missing its conserved closing phenylalanine or tryptophan, this is likely a read error. The chain recombines TRBV12-3 or TRBV12-4 with TRBJ1-1, with a weak D call TRBD1 (5 bases). Trimming took off 9 bases at V and 5 bases at J, with 10 bases between the two ends. The CDR3 is 11 amino acids. The CDR3 region is CASGGGTEAFV. The CDR3 DNA follows: TGTGCCAGTGGGGGGGGAACTGAAGCTTTCGTT.

The V and J genes are TRBV6-1 and TRBJ1-1; D perhaps matches TRBD1 (5 bases). Germline values: CDR1 MNHNS, CDR2 SASEGT. V lost 4 bases to trimming and J lost 5 bases, with 11 bases between them. This CDR3 region has 13 residues. The CDR3 DNA reads TGTGCCAGCAGTGGGACATGGAAAACTGAAGCTTTCTTT. Translating gives CASSGTWKTEAFF.

This clonotype was seen a handful of times. The rearrangement joins TRBV12-3 or TRBV12-4 to TRBJ2-5, with D possibly called TRBD1 or TRBD2 (5 bases each). Trimming left V 2 bases short and J 7 bases short, with 17 bases between. The CDR3 consists of 15 residues. The CDR3 sequence: CASSLFGALRGTQYF. The DNA of the CDR3 is TGTGCCAGCAGTTTATTCGGGGCCCTCCGAGGGACCCAGTACTTC.

This clonotype has at least ten counts. The chain employs TRBV6-1 and TRBJ2-3; TRBD1 is a possible D gene (5 bases). The CDR3 extends over 15 amino acids. Germline V lookup: CDR1 MNHNS, CDR2 SASEGT. Trimming left V 4 bases short and J 5 bases short, with 16 bases between. This CDR3 is CASSGLWGALDTQYF. The CDR3 nucleotides are TGTGCCAGCAGTGGCCTTTGGGGCGCGTTAGATACGCAGTATTTT.